The text below deals with one T cell receptor beta chain. The antigen this receptor binds is unknown. Base qualities are not at hand, and no much larger clone is one base apart. This sample was included in a study of blood T cell repertoires in COVID-19 (TCRdb year 2020). Concerning the study at large: The collaborator samples originated in the United States, Italy and Spain and spanned the acute and convalescent phases of COVID-19. The material from the prospective study consisted of cDNA or gDNA derived from T cells, B-cell-depleted T cells, or PBMCs. Deeply sampled blood TCRbeta repertoires from subjects exposed to, actively infected with, or recovered from COVID-19 were included in the dataset. The repertoires were made available in a free public database intended to serve as a resource for research on the immune response to SARS-CoV-2. Samples came from the ongoing ImmuneRACE study (first 160 participants) plus 1,254 subjects from 6 global collaborators. A de-identified subject ID, COVID-19 status, age in years and sex were almost always included in the sample metadata. HLA class I and class II types, where available, came from metadata supplied by the sample provider rather than from assay-based typing.

CDR1 and CDR2 were assigned from the germline V gene as SGHRS and YFSETQ. Between the V and J ends, shortened by 0 bases and 4 bases respectively, the junction contains 10 bases. Including the terminal cysteine and phenylalanine, the CDR3 comprises 15 residues. The sequence is cut down to CDR3 DNA, 45 bases in frame from base 1. Each collaborating institution followed its own protocols to collect whole blood in K2EDTA tubes. Collaborator samples were shipped for TCRbeta analysis as frozen whole blood, isolated PBMCs, or DNA extracted from either sample type. Beyond this particular receptor, the publication reports: The quantity of clinical and demographic metadata differed by source and by participant and was supplied without curation.

TCRbeta CDR3 regions were amplified from genomic DNA using the immunoSEQ Assay, a bias-controlled multiplex PCR. As for the original processing: Nucleated cell counts per sample were estimated from amplification of reference gene primers within the assay. Sequence reads were collapsed and filtered to measure the absolute abundance of every unique TCRbeta CDR3 rearrangement. For each sample, productive Simpson clonality was calculated as the square root of Simpson's diversity index over productive rearrangements. Drawn from immuneACCESS, this table holds only the in-frame rearrangements with V and J called that TCRdb kept. Clones are partly lost; checked studies trace under half to an unresolved V gene and leave the rest unexplained. That table gives V, J and clone size, and the DNA gave D and trimming. This sample is represented by about 100,000 clones; approximately 80% of them were singletons. Jointly, the top ten make up 9% to 13% of the sample.

Recombination connected TRBV5-1 to TRBJ2-2; TRBD1 is a possible D gene, resting on 6 matching bases. The sequencing sample was made of peripheral blood. The receptor comes from a woman in her seventies with acute or convalescent COVID-19. Here the CDR3 is given as CASSLGGPGTGELFF. The nucleotide sequence reads as follows: TGCGCCAGCAGCTTGGGGGGGCCGGGCACCGGGGAGCTGTTTTTT.